The rows below give T cell receptor beta chains drawn from one sample of a study of blood T cells in healthy people across ages. MiXCR, applied by TCRdb to the 5' RACE reads, yields one record per CDR3 protein. The table records 600,000 to 900,000 distinct CDR3 sequences, roughly 25% of them present only once. A further study also used this sample, focusing on T cells of mothers and their children.

Sequenced sample: blood. These TCRs come from a boy between 10 and 17 years old in good health. CDR3s include the opening cysteine and the closing phenylalanine or tryptophan. Some rows have no size entry. The others give once, few or many, or a class for an expanded clone.

TRBV11-2	few	TRBJ2-5	CASSPDQGASGGLREETQYF
TRBV7-9	few	TRBJ2-5	CASSLTRGAETQYF
TRBV2	once	TRBJ2-5	CASRPGQGPMFIQETQYF
TRBV20-1	-	TRBJ2-5	CSATHSGLRGETQYF
TRBV2	few	TRBJ2-5	CASMGGLAGETQYF
TRBV5-1	many	TRBJ2-4	CASSLRGTQTKNIQYF
TRBV12-3/TRBV12-4	once	TRBJ1-2	CASSLPGGGYGYTF
TRBV29-1	few	TRBJ2-4	CSVEQGNIQYF
TRBV5-1	-	TRBJ2-7	CASSLEFEQYF
TRBV7-9	-	TRBJ2-5	CASSQRGTQETQYF
TRBV10-1	-	TRBJ2-7	CASSGTVTREQCF
TRBV18	few	TRBJ1-1	CASSSPQDTPNTEAFF
TRBV20-1	-	TRBJ2-7	CSARTDRTYEQYF
TRBV20-1	few	TRBJ1-4	CSTWTGTNEKLFF
TRBV4-1	-	TRBJ1-1	CASSPAQKNTEAFF
TRBV29-1	few	TRBJ1-2	CSVGDSLLYGYTF
TRBV20-1	-	TRBJ2-1	CSARARQSPYNEQFF
TRBV7-2	-	TRBJ2-2	CASSLTVYGGELFF
TRBV20-1	few	TRBJ1-4	CSALSLEKLFF
TRBV3-1	few	TRBJ2-5	CASIDPGGLQYF